The source of this T cell receptor beta chain is a study of blood T cell repertoires in COVID-19. Study context: Researchers got acute and convalescent COVID-19 samples from the United States, Italy and Spain. PBMCs, B-cell-depleted T cells, or T cells provided the cDNA or gDNA that made up the material.

Trimming pared 4 bases from V and 4 bases from J, leaving 20 bases between. The germline gives CDR1 SGHDT, CDR2 YYEEEE. This CDR3 is built from 16 residues. The authors' processing: Amplified reference gene primers provided the basis for estimating nucleated cell counts. TCRdb keeps only in-frame clones here, not all; method: immunoSEQ multiplex PCR. Clonal size and the V and J genes are those of that table, whereas D and trimming came from the DNA. The sample includes 170,000 or so clones, 85% to 90% of them seen just once. This sequence was found in a woman in her late teens or twenties who had recovered from COVID-19. This chain connects TRBV5-6 to TRBJ1-1; possible D gene TRBD1, 5 bases. The sequenced sample consisted of peripheral blood. CDR3 sequence reads: CASSDDGGMRGTEAFF. The CDR3 DNA follows: TGTGCCAGCAGCGACGACGGGGGTATGAGGGGCACTGAAGCTTTCTTT.